In its sample, the clone carrying this TCR beta chain was seen a few times. Antigen unknown. The entry originates in a study of cytomegalovirus exposure and HLA in healthy donors. The study's findings and limits: Among TCR beta chains of equal frequency, HLA-associated ones were more clonally expanded in a later analysis.

CDR1 SEHNR and CDR2 FQNEAQ come from the germline V gene (reference sequence). The CDR3 loop spans 12 amino acids. Trimming took 7 bases from V and 4 from J, leaving 10 bases between them. PCR employed 60 Vbeta and 13 Jbeta primers. Assay: immunoSEQ multiplex PCR; the TCRdb copy retains only in-frame clones and omits some. The sample has around 75,000 clones, around three quarters seen once; the top ten hold approximately 3.7%. This TCR was recovered from a man in his forties or fifties in good health and CMV-seronegative. The chain links TRBV7-9 to TRBJ1-2, with TRBD1 as a possible D gene (5 bases). The sample consisted of PBMCs. The CDR3 bases are TGTGCCAGCACCGAACAGGTCTATGGCTACACCTTC. Translation: CASTEQVYGYTF.